Below are 16 T cell receptor beta chains sequenced from a single sample in a study of blood T cell repertoires in COVID-19 (dated by TCRdb to about 2020). The method behind the library was the immunoSEQ multiplex PCR assay. TCRdb carries this immuneACCESS record with in-frame sequences only. Its versions omit some clonotypes, under half of them owing to an unresolved V gene in the studies checked, with the rest unexplained. The sample table shows tens of thousands of clones, and around 86% are seen once. The top ten clonotypes cover just under 7% of the sample. The source material was peripheral blood. These receptor sequences come from a man between 65 and 85 years old with active COVID-19.

The J gene is TRBJ2-5, the V gene TRBV11-3; 8 bases map to TRBD1. J was trimmed by 7 bases and V by 4 bases; bases with no gene match: 11. The CDR3 runs to 15 residues. The germline V gene encodes CDR1 SGHNT and CDR2 YENEEA. The CDR3 loop is CASSSGTGPHGTQYF. DNA of the CDR3: TGTGCCAGCAGCTCCGGGACAGGCCCCCATGGGACCCAGTACTTC.

The chain recombines TRBV29-1 with TRBJ2-2; D unresolved. The CDR3 runs to 13 residues. Trimming took off 3 bases at V and 1 base at J, with 6 bases between the two ends. Germline V gene lookup returns CDR1 SQVTM and CDR2 ANQGSEA. The CDR3 DNA reads as TGCAGCGTTGATTTACAGAACACCGGGGAGCTGTTTTTT. Protein sequence: CSVDLQNTGELFF.

This chain connects TRBV29-1 to TRBJ2-7; D may be TRBD1 (6 bases). Germline V gene sequence: CDR1 SQVTM, CDR2 ANQGSEA. CDR3 length equals 12 residues. Deletions cut 6 bases from V and 1 base from J, with 10 bases between. The DNA of the CDR3 is TGCAGCGTCCTTCAGGGGTCCTACGAGCAGTACTTC. Its translation is CSVLQGSYEQYF.

This chain links TRBV3-1 (or the pseudogene TRBV3-2) with TRBJ2-1, with a possible D match to TRBD1 (5 bases). The CDR3 runs to 17 residues. The V end was cut by 1 base, the J end by 5 bases, with 18 bases between. Germline assignment: CDR1 LGHDT and CDR2 YNNKEL (reference sequence). The CDR3: CASSQAKGRIIDNEQFF. In DNA, the CDR3 is TGTGCCAGCAGCCAAGCCAAGGGGCGGATTATTGACAATGAGCAGTTCTTC.

The rearrangement joins TRBV3-1 (or the pseudogene TRBV3-2) to TRBJ2-1, with D maybe TRBD1 (6 bases). The CDR3 has 14 amino acids. Germline CDR1 and CDR2: LGHDT and YNNKEL (reference sequence). V lost 1 base and J 7 bases, leaving 11 bases between the germline ends. The CDR3 is CASSQAGAWNEQFF. The CDR3 DNA follows: TGTGCCAGCAGCCAAGCAGGGGCCTGGAATGAGCAGTTCTTC.

The V and J genes are TRBV28 and TRBJ2-2; 10 bases are a match to TRBD2. Trimming took 4 bases from V and 0 from J; bases not matched to a gene: 5. CDR3 length: 17 residues. The germline CDR1 and CDR2 sequences are MDHEN and SYDVKM. CDR3 region: CASSSGLADANTGELFF. DNA of the CDR3: TGTGCCAGCAGTTCTGGACTAGCGGATGCGAACACCGGGGAGCTGTTTTTT.

The chain is built from TRBV4-1 and TRBJ1-1, with 9 bases lining up with TRBD1. The CDR3 is 14 residues long. The V gene end was trimmed by 5 bases and the J gene end by 4 bases; junction bases not matched to a gene: 5. Germline CDR1 is MGHRA and CDR2 is YSYEKL. Here the CDR3 reads CASSTTGGITEAFF. As DNA, the CDR3 is TGCGCCAGCAGCACGACAGGGGGGATCACTGAAGCTTTCTTT.

The chain is built from TRBV5-6 and TRBJ1-2, with 8 bases fitting TRBD1. Per the germline V gene, CDR1 is SGHDT and CDR2 is YYEEEE. The CDR3 has 13 amino acids. V lost 1 base to trimming and J lost 5 bases; unmatched junction nucleotides: 1. The CDR3 DNA follows: TGTGCCAGCAGCTTGCAGGGGGCGTATGGCTACACCTTC. Residues: CASSLQGAYGYTF.

The CDR3 DNA is TGTGAACCCCCGGGACAGGCAACAGGAAACACCATATATTTT. Translated, it gives CEPPGQATGNTIYF. This chain uses TRBV28 with TRBJ1-3; 8 bases map to TRBD1. Germline V gives CDR1 MDHEN, CDR2 SYDVKM. The CDR3 loop spans 14 amino acids.

This chain joins TRBV2 and TRBJ2-4; a possible D gene is TRBD2 (5 bases). Trimming took off 5 bases at V and 13 bases at J, with 18 bases between the two ends. The CDR3 is 13 amino acids. Germline assignment: CDR1 SNHLY and CDR2 FYNNEI. The CDR3 nucleotides read TGTGCCAGCAGTATCGGAGGATTGGACCAACAGTACTTC. Translating it yields CASSIGGLDQQYF.

This clone ranks as medium-sized. The chain couples TRBV5-5 to TRBJ2-7, with 9 bases that match TRBD1. Germline CDR1 and CDR2: SGHKS and YYEKEE (reference sequence). V lost 0 bases and J lost 5; bases outside the gene matches: 6. This CDR3 has 15 residues. The CDR3 here is CASSLDPGTGNEQYF. The CDR3 DNA reads as TGTGCCAGCAGCTTGGACCCCGGGACAGGGAACGAGCAGTACTTC.

The V call is TRBV28, the J call TRBJ1-2; no definite D call. This CDR3 spans 15 amino acids. Germline assignment: CDR1 MDHEN and CDR2 SYDVKM. Trimming stripped 4 bases from V and 9 bases from J, with 21 bases between. CDR3: CASSSPGSTERSYTF. CDR3 in DNA: TGTGCCAGCAGTTCCCCCGGGAGCACCGAAAGGAGCTACACCTTC.

The chain recombines TRBV12-3 or TRBV12-4 with TRBJ2-7, with D possibly matching TRBD1 (5 bases). The CDR3 is 13 residues long. Trimming left V 2 bases short and J 1 base short, with 6 bases between. CDR3 sequence (DNA): TGTGCCAGCAGTTTACAGGGATCCTACGAGCAGTACTTC. This encodes CASSLQGSYEQYF.

This chain links TRBV2 with TRBJ2-7; 7 bases line up with TRBD1. The germline CDR1 and CDR2 sequences are SNHLY and FYNNEI. The CDR3 covers 12 residues. V lost 6 bases to trimming and J lost 7 bases; unmatched junction nucleotides: 6. The CDR3 protein is CASRGQIWEQYF. The CDR3 DNA sequence: TGTGCCAGCAGGGGACAGATTTGGGAGCAGTACTTC.

The gene calls are TRBV5-1 and TRBJ2-3; 9 bases map to TRBD1. The CDR3 is 17 residues long. In germline, CDR1 is SGHRS, CDR2 YFSETQ. After removal of 0 bases from V and 4 bases from J, the junction contained 9 bases not matched to a gene. CDR3 sequence reads: CASSLALYRGPSDTQYF. In DNA, the CDR3 is TGCGCCAGCAGCTTGGCTCTGTACAGGGGGCCCTCAGATACGCAGTATTTT.

There are many counts of this clone. The chain joins TRBV10-3 to TRBJ2-2; 10 bases align to TRBD1. Germline CDR1 and CDR2: ENHRY and SYGVKD. V gave up 5 bases and J gave up 6 bases; unmatched junction bases: 3. The CDR3 is 14 amino acids. The CDR3 is CAISTGQGAGELFF. The CDR3 nucleotides read TGTGCCATCAGTACAGGACAGGGGGCCGGGGAGCTGTTTTTT.